These 12 T cell receptor beta chains came from one sample sequenced in a study of T cell responses to AZD1222 COVID-19 vaccine. Assay used: immunoSEQ multiplex PCR; TCRdb lists only in-frame clones, some missing. The table records 110,000 or so clones, over 75% of them present only once. Sample: peripheral blood, taken on day 0 of AZD1222 vaccination. The source of these receptors is an adult in good health.

The gene calls are TRBV11-3 and TRBJ2-7; the D gene could be TRBD1 or TRBD2 (5 bases each). Germline V lookup: CDR1 SGHNT, CDR2 YENEEA. CDR3 length equals 14 residues. The V and J ends lost 3 bases and 2 bases respectively, with 11 bases between them. Here the CDR3 DNA reads TGTGCCAGCAGCTTGGGACCGTCCACCTACGAGCAGTACGTC. Residues: CASSLGPSTYEQYV.

The chain employs TRBV6-2 or TRBV6-3 and TRBJ2-7; a possible D gene is TRBD1 (5 bases). Per the germline V gene, CDR1 is MNHEY and CDR2 is SVGEGT. With 2 bases removed from V and 0 bases from J, the gap between germline ends came to 8 bases. This CDR3 is 14 amino acids long. Here the CDR3 reads CASSYDSVSYEQYV. As DNA, the CDR3 is TGTGCCAGCAGTTACGACAGCGTCTCCTACGAGCAGTACGTC.

The V and J genes are TRBV19 and TRBJ1-2; D is unresolved. Germline CDR1 is LNHDA and CDR2 is SQIVND (reference sequence). The length of the CDR3 is 15 residues. The V end lost 7 bases, the J end lost 2 bases, and 17 bases lay between the germline ends. The CDR3 region has the DNA TGTGCCAGTACCCCCCCCGGACGGATCAACTATGGCTACACCTTC. It specifies CASTPPGRINYGYTF.

The chain has TRBV6-1 and TRBJ2-7; D gene unclear. Per germline, CDR1 MNHNS and CDR2 SASEGT. This CDR3 has 15 amino acids. Trimming removed 2 bases from V and 4 bases from J, with 15 bases in between. This chain's CDR3 is CASSESPTLGYEQYV. The CDR3 nucleotides are TGTGCCAGCAGTGAAAGCCCCACCCTAGGGTACGAGCAGTACGTC.

This sequence joins TRBV10-3 and TRBJ1-3, with D unresolved. V lost 0 bases, J lost 3 bases, and 18 bases lay in between. In germline, CDR1 is ENHRY, CDR2 SYGVKD. The length of the CDR3 is 18 residues. CDR3 protein: CAISESLGSGDGGNTIYF. The CDR3 DNA reads TGTGCCATCAGTGAGTCGTTAGGGTCGGGAGATGGTGGAAACACCATATATTTT.

The chain links TRBV7-8 to TRBJ1-2, with 7 bases that match TRBD1. The CDR3 has 15 residues. CDR1 SGHVS and CDR2 FQNEAQ come from the germline V gene. Trimming at V came to 1 base and at J to 4 bases, leaving 6 bases not matched to a gene. The DNA of the CDR3 is TGTGCCAGCAGCTTAGGGGCAGGGGGACTCTATGGCTACACCTTC. Translated, it gives CASSLGAGGLYGYTF.

The genes are TRBV5-1 and TRBJ1-2, with a tentative D call TRBD1 (6 bases). The CDR3 covers 15 residues. V dropped 3 bases and J dropped 6 bases, with 18 bases sitting between them. Germline assignment: CDR1 SGHRS and CDR2 YFSETQ. CDR3 residues: CASSSKQYRDDGYTF. The CDR3 coding sequence is TGCGCCAGCAGCTCCAAACAGTACAGGGACGATGGCTACACCTTC. Drawing the rest from reference TRBV5-1 and TRBJ1-2, the complete variable domain is KAGVTQTPRYLIKTRGQQVTLSCSPISGHRSVSWYQQTPGQGLQFLFEYFSETQRNKGNFPGRFSGRQFSNSRSEMNVSTLELGDSALYLCASSSKQYRDDGYTFGSGTRLTVV.

V usage is TRBV7-9 and J usage is TRBJ1-1, with no clear D. V shed 1 base and J shed 10 bases, with 7 bases lying between them. The CDR3 contains 11 residues. Per germline, CDR1 SEHNR and CDR2 FQNEAQ (reference sequence). CDR3 residues: CASSLGQGAFF. CDR3 bases: TGTGCCAGCAGCTTAGGCCAAGGAGCTTTCTTT. Based on the CDR3 plus reference TRBV7-9 and TRBJ1-1, the full variable domain is DTGVSQNPRHKITKRGQNVTFRCDPISEHNRLYWYRQTLGQGPEFLTYFQNEAQLEKSRLLSDRFSAERPKGSFSTLEIQRTEQGDSAMYLCASSLGQGAFFGQGTRLTVV.

The rearrangement joins TRBV3-1 (or the pseudogene TRBV3-2) to TRBJ2-2, with D unclear. The V and J ends lost 5 bases and 3 bases respectively, with 4 bases between them. CDR1 is LGHDT and CDR2 is YNNKEL in the germline V gene (reference sequence). The CDR3 contains 12 residues. CDR3 sequence: CASSSDTGELFF. The CDR3 DNA follows: TGTGCCAGCAGCTCAGACACCGGGGAGCTGTTTTTT.

This chain uses TRBV18 with TRBJ1-6; TRBD1 agrees at 9 bases. The CDR3 has 15 residues. CDR1 is KGHSH, CDR2 LQKENI, per germline. V shed 3 bases, J shed 7 bases, and the junction held 4 bases outside the gene matches. The CDR3 nucleotides are TGTGCCAGCTCACCTGGGACAGGGCTGAATTCACCCCTCCACTTT. It translates to CASSPGTGLNSPLHF.

This chain uses TRBV28 with TRBJ1-3; D gene uncertain. Germline lookup yields CDR1 MDHEN and CDR2 SYDVKM. V was cut by 2 bases and J by 1 base, with 6 bases left in between. The CDR3 length is 14 residues. In nucleotides, the CDR3 is TGTGCCAGCAGTTTAGATCGATCTGGAAACACCATATATTTT. It encodes CASSLDRSGNTIYF.

The V call is TRBV15, the J call TRBJ2-7, with TRBD2 identical over 7 bases. This CDR3 spans 17 amino acids. The trim removed 4 bases at V and 0 bases at J, leaving 12 bases unmatched. Germline V gives CDR1 LNHNV, CDR2 YYDKDF (reference sequence). CDR3 bases: TGTGCCACCAGCAACCCAGCGGGGATCCCATACTCCTACGAGCAGTACTTC. Amino acid sequence: CATSNPAGIPYSYEQYF.